This passage covers 19 T cell receptor beta chains from one sample sequenced in a study of blood T cell repertoires in COVID-19. Only in-frame clones appear in the TCRdb table, and some are missing; sequencing was by immunoSEQ multiplex PCR. The sample carries some 250,000 clones, about 85% recorded once. Sequencing was carried out using peripheral blood. Receptors were obtained from a man in his thirties or forties who had recovered from COVID-19.

The V and J genes are TRBV3-1 (or the pseudogene TRBV3-2) and TRBJ2-3; the match to TRBD2 covers 8 bases. The CDR3 has 16 residues. CDR1 and CDR2 (germline): LGHDT, YNNKEL (reference sequence). V trimming: 3 bases; J trimming: 2 bases; junction bases outside the gene matches: 7. The CDR3 reads CASSQGGGPTTDTQYF. In nucleotides, the CDR3 is TGTGCCAGCAGCCAGGGCGGGGGGCCAACCACAGATACGCAGTATTTT.

The chain is built from TRBV5-8 and TRBJ1-5; D not resolved. In germline, CDR1 is SGHTS, CDR2 YDEGEE. V shed 4 bases and J shed 3 bases, with 11 bases lying between them. This CDR3 is 14 amino acids long. The CDR3 loop is CASSPNTYNQPQHF. Here the CDR3 DNA reads TGTGCCAGCAGCCCGAACACGTACAATCAGCCCCAGCATTTT.

The chain carries TRBV27 and TRBJ2-3; weak D call: TRBD2 (6 bases). This CDR3 region has 13 residues. V gave up 7 bases and J gave up 9 bases, with 17 bases separating them. Germline loops: CDR1 MNHEY, CDR2 SMNVEV (reference sequence). The CDR3 DNA reads as TGTGCCAGCACGGGTAGTAGGGCGGGGACGCAGTATTTT. This sequence encodes CASTGSRAGTQYF.

The chain joins TRBV19 to TRBJ1-5; D gene unclear. CDR1 LNHDA and CDR2 SQIVND come from the germline V gene (reference sequence). The CDR3 has 14 residues. The V gene lost 3 bases and the J gene lost 1 base, with 7 bases spanning the gap. The CDR3 is CASSINFSNQPQHF. In DNA, the CDR3 is TGTGCCAGTAGTATTAACTTCAGCAATCAGCCCCAGCATTTT.

V is TRBV6-5 and J is TRBJ2-7, with TRBD2 matching over 7 bases. CDR3 length: 14 residues. V was pared by 8 bases and J by 2 bases, with 9 bases of the junction left unmatched. CDR1 and CDR2 from the germline V gene are MNHEY and SVGAGI. The CDR3 nucleotides are TGTGCCAGCTCTCGGGGAGGGCGAACCTACGAGCAGTACTTC. It encodes CASSRGGRTYEQYF.

The rearrangement links TRBV25-1 to TRBJ1-6, with D tentatively TRBD1 (6 bases). Germline V gives CDR1 MGHDK, CDR2 SYGVNS. V was trimmed by 2 bases and J by 10 bases, leaving 12 bases between them. The CDR3 is 14 amino acids. In DNA form, the CDR3 reads TGTGCCAGCAGTGAAACAGGGTGGTCATCACCCCTCCACTTT. Encoded protein: CASSETGWSSPLHF.

This clone was counted only a few times. V and J are TRBV11-2 and TRBJ2-3; TRBD2 is a possible D gene (7 bases). The CDR3 sequence is 17 residues long. Trimming cost V 1 base and J 2 bases, with 16 bases left between them. In germline, CDR1 is SGHAT, CDR2 FQNNGV. The CDR3 DNA is TGTGCCAGCAGCTTAGGGGAGGGGGGGACTTCCACAGATACGCAGTATTTT. Protein product: CASSLGEGGTSTDTQYF.

The genes are TRBV28 and TRBJ1-6; weak D call: TRBD1 (6 bases). This CDR3 has 13 amino acids. The V and J ends lost 3 bases and 7 bases respectively, with 7 bases between them. From germline, CDR1 is MDHEN and CDR2 SYDVKM. The CDR3 DNA sequence: TGTGCCAGCAGTTTGGGGACAAATTCACCCCTCCACTTT. Translation: CASSLGTNSPLHF.

The rearrangement uses TRBV5-5 and TRBJ2-6; unclear D gene. The germline CDR1 and CDR2 sequences are SGHKS and YYEKEE (reference sequence). The CDR3 is 17 amino acids. Trimming cost V 0 bases and J 0 bases, with 10 bases left between them. The CDR3 DNA sequence: TGTGCCAGCAGCTTGGATCCAGCGACCTCTGGGGCCAACGTCCTGACTTTC. Amino acids: CASSLDPATSGANVLTF.

In DNA form, the CDR3 reads TGTGCCAGCAGTTCGGGACAGTGGAACACTGAAGCTTTCTTT. Its translation is CASSSGQWNTEAFF. The chain joins TRBV28 to TRBJ1-1, with 7 bases aligning to TRBD1. V lost 4 bases and J lost 1; bases outside the gene matches: 3. Germline lookup yields CDR1 MDHEN and CDR2 SYDVKM. The CDR3 consists of 14 residues.

The J gene is TRBJ1-1, the V gene TRBV6-5; 8 nucleotides agree with TRBD1. V trimming: 5 bases; J trimming: 10 bases; junction bases outside the gene matches: 6. This CDR3 is built from 12 residues. Per the germline V gene, CDR1 is MNHEY and CDR2 is SVGAGI. The CDR3 reads CASSTTGVGAFF. As DNA, the CDR3 is TGTGCCAGCAGTACGACAGGGGTGGGAGCTTTCTTT.

This chain connects TRBV11-2 to TRBJ1-1; D remains ambiguous. Trimming cost V 10 bases and J 3 bases, with 21 bases left between them. This CDR3 comprises 15 residues. Germline V gene sequence: CDR1 SGHAT, CDR2 FQNNGV. For the CDR3, the DNA is TGTGCCATACTGCCAGCGAGGGCGCAGGACACTGAAGCTTTCTTT. Translated: CAILPARAQDTEAFF.

The V and J genes are TRBV12-3 or TRBV12-4 and TRBJ1-2; D possibly corresponds to TRBD1 (5 bases). The V end lost 6 bases, the J end lost 4 bases, and 12 bases lay between the germline ends. CDR3 length: 13 residues. This chain's CDR3 is CASSLRGGYGYTF. For the CDR3, the DNA is TGTGCCAGCAGCTTAAGGGGAGGCTATGGCTACACCTTC.

This clone has a single count. The J gene is TRBJ1-2, the V gene TRBV29-1, with 7 nucleotides matching TRBD1. The V and J ends lost 6 bases and 6 bases, in that order; junction bases with no gene match: 7. Germline CDR1 reads SQVTM; CDR2 reads ANQGSEA. CDR3 length: 12 amino acids. In DNA form, the CDR3 reads TGCAGCGTATGGACAGGAACTCATGGCTACACCTTC. This encodes CSVWTGTHGYTF.

V is TRBV7-2 and J is TRBJ1-1; 8 nucleotides match TRBD1. The V and J ends lost 5 bases and 3 bases, in that order; junction bases with no gene match: 8. Per the germline V gene, CDR1 is SGHTA and CDR2 is FQGNSA. The CDR3 contains 15 residues. CDR3 amino acids: CASSLTGEGYTEAFF. The CDR3 DNA reads TGTGCCAGCAGCCTGACAGGGGAGGGATACACTGAAGCTTTCTTT.

This clone was found once. The V call is TRBV28, the J call TRBJ2-2; 7 bases agree with TRBD2. The CDR3 length is 14 residues. Germline V gives CDR1 MDHEN, CDR2 SYDVKM. Unmatched junction bases numbered 8, after V lost 6 bases and J lost 7 bases. CDR3 amino acids: CASSRDYLGGELFF. CDR3 nucleotide sequence: TGTGCCAGCAGCCGGGACTACCTCGGCGGGGAGCTGTTTTTT.

This clone was seen only once. The rearrangement joins TRBV13 to TRBJ1-2; TRBD1 might be the D (6 bases). Germline CDR1 is PRHDT and CDR2 is FYEKMQ (reference sequence). The CDR3 contains 19 residues. V was cut by 7 bases and J by 5 bases, with 32 bases left in between. CDR3 region: CASNLGESIGGPGGYGYTF. CDR3 DNA: TGTGCCAGCAACCTTGGAGAGAGTATCGGGGGGCCCGGTGGGTATGGCTACACCTTC.

V gene TRBV19 combines with J gene TRBJ1-4, with 7 bases fitting TRBD1. CDR1 and CDR2 (germline): LNHDA, SQIVND (reference sequence). The CDR3 spans 15 residues. Trimming cost V 5 bases and J 2 bases; bases outside gene matches: 5. The CDR3 sequence is CASSEGQTTNEKLFF. The CDR3 DNA reads TGTGCCAGTAGTGAGGGACAGACTACTAATGAAAAACTGTTTTTT. The full variable domain, with the rest looked up from reference TRBV19 and TRBJ1-4, is DGGITQSPKYLFRKEGQNVTLSCEQNLNHDAMYWYRQDPGQGLRLIYYSQIVNDFQKGDIAEGYSVSREKKESFPLTVTSAQKNPTAFYLCASSEGQTTNEKLFFGSGTQLSVL.

V gene TRBV6-5 combines with J gene TRBJ1-1, with 11 nucleotides matching TRBD1. The trim removed 5 bases at V and 1 base at J, leaving 3 bases unmatched. Germline V lookup: CDR1 MNHEY, CDR2 SVGAGI. The CDR3 is 15 residues long. The CDR3 sequence: CASSRTGGTNTEAFF. The CDR3 nucleotides read TGTGCCAGCAGTCGGACAGGGGGCACGAACACTGAAGCTTTCTTT.